The rows below give T cell receptor beta chains drawn from one sample of a study of cytomegalovirus exposure and HLA in healthy donors. The protocol was immunoSEQ multiplex PCR, while the TCRdb copy is restricted to in-frame clones and leaves out a portion. The data contain fewer than 100,000 clones, roughly 88% of them singletons. The sample comprised PBMCs. The receptors shown here come from a man aged 30-40 years in good health and CMV-seronegative. The CDR3 runs from the conserved cysteine through the conserved F or W. D genes are given only for firm matches. Size tells how often a clone was seen (once, few, many) or the class of an expanded clone, and some rows leave it out.

j_gene,v_gene,d_gene,abundance,CDR3nt,CDR3aa
TRBJ2-2,TRBV6-1,TRBD1,.,TGTGCCAGCAGTGCCGACAGGGGTAACACCGGGGAGCTGTTTTTT,CASSADRGNTGELFF
TRBJ2-2,TRBV4-1,TRBD2,.,TGCGCCAGCAGCCGCCTCCCCCCTCTAGCGGGGGGCATGCTTAACACCGGGGAGCTGTTTTTT,CASSRLPPLAGGMLNTGELFF
TRBJ2-5,TRBV14,TRBD2,.,TGTGCCAGCAGCAGTGGACTAGCGGGGGGACACCAAGAGACCCAGTACTTC,CASSSGLAGGHQETQYF
TRBJ2-7,TRBV12-2,.,.,TGTGCAAGTCGCTCAACCCGGGGGACCCTGTGCCGGGGTCCCTACGAGCAGTACTTC,CASRSTRGTLCRGPYEQYF
TRBJ2-6,TRBV10-3,.,.,TGTGCCGTCGGAGACTCCGGGGCCAACGTCCTGACTTTC,CAVGDSGANVLTF
TRBJ1-1,TRBV30,TRBD1,.,TGTGCCTGGAGTGTCACAGGGGGGGGTAGTATAGCTTTCTTT,CAWSVTGGGSIAFF
TRBJ1-5,TRBV10-3,.,.,TGTGCCATCAGTGAGTCGAGAGGGAACAATCAGCCCCAGCATTTT,CAISESRGNNQPQHF
TRBJ1-2,TRBV5-1,TRBD1,.,TGCGCCAGCAGCGAAGCGACAGGGAACTATGGCTACACCTTC,CASSEATGNYGYTF
TRBJ2-2,TRBV5-1,TRBD1,once,TGCGCCAGCAGCTGGGGGACAGCGAACACCGGGGAGCTGTTTTTT,CASSWGTANTGELFF
TRBJ2-1,TRBV29-1,TRBD1,.,TGCAGCGCGGGACAGGGGGCGATCAATGAGCAGTTCTTC,CSAGQGAINEQFF
TRBJ1-1,TRBV10-3,.,few,TGTGCCATCAGTGAGACAGAGAACACTGAAGCTTTCTTT,CAISETENTEAFF
TRBJ2-7,TRBV28,TRBD2,.,TGTGCCAGCAGTTTTGGACTAGCGGTGACGTCCTACGAGCAGTACTTC,CASSFGLAVTSYEQYF
TRBJ1-3,TRBV9,.,once,TGTGCCAGCAGCGTAGACCCAAACCGCGGCGCTGGAAACACCATATATTTT,CASSVDPNRGAGNTIYF
TRBJ2-5,TRBV6-6,.,.,TGTGCCAGCTTTCTAGACGTGGAGACCCAGTACTTC,CASFLDVETQYF
TRBJ2-6,TRBV6-1,.,.,TGTGCCAGCAGTGCCCACACTGGGGCTCAATCCGGGGCCAACGTCCTGACTTTC,CASSAHTGAQSGANVLTF
TRBJ1-1,TRBV6-1,.,.,TGTGCCAGCAGGGGGCACACTGAAGCTTTCTTT,CASRGHTEAFF
TRBJ2-2,TRBV19,.,.,TGTGCCAGTAGTTCTGATACCAGAGGGGAGCTGTTTTTT,CASSSDTRGELFF
TRBJ2-1,TRBV30,TRBD2,.,TGTGCCTGGAGTGCCCGGACTAGCGGGAGATTGGATGAGCAGTTCTTC,CAWSARTSGRLDEQFF
TRBJ1-3,TRBV28,TRBD1,once,TGTGCCAGCAGAAGACAGGGGGCGCTAGGAAACACCATATATTTT,CASRRQGALGNTIYF
TRBJ2-2,TRBV13,TRBD1,few,TGTGCCAGCAGCCCTACCAGGGGGCCGGGGGAGCTGTTTTTT,CASSPTRGPGELFF
TRBJ2-1,TRBV7-2,.,.,TGTGCCAGCAGCTCTACCGGGTTTGAACAGTTCTTC,CASSSTGFEQFF